Listed below are T cell receptor beta chains from one sample, sequenced in a study of cytomegalovirus exposure and HLA in healthy donors. The table came from immunoSEQ multiplex PCR; TCRdb's copy has only in-frame clones and leaves some out. The sample lists about 180,000 clones; approximately 79% were seen once. The sample comprised PBMCs. Receptor source: a woman between 40 and 50 years old in good health and CMV-seronegative. The CDR3 runs from the conserved cysteine through the conserved F or W. A D gene is named only where the DNA matches it firmly.

14	TRBV5-6	TRBJ2-7	TRBD2	CASRGLAGAHEQYF
15	TRBV11-3	TRBJ1-2	TRBD1	CASSSDRGRSYGYTF
14	TRBV2	TRBJ1-2	TRBD1	CASVPGQGADGYTF
16	TRBV2	TRBJ2-1	TRBD2	CASRPRLAGAYNEQFF
13	TRBV29-1	TRBJ2-7	NA	CSVLDIGVDEQYF
14	TRBV19	TRBJ1-1	NA	CASSTSGGDTEAFF
17	TRBV28	TRBJ1-1	NA	CASDEPRGQRFGTEAFF
16	TRBV19	TRBJ2-7	TRBD2	CASSISLAGGPGEQYF
10	TRBV2	TRBJ1-1	NA	CASRQLEAFF
12	TRBV27	TRBJ1-3	NA	CASGHSGNTIYF
13	TRBV5-6	TRBJ2-1	TRBD1	CASSSGQVNEQFF
14	TRBV28	TRBJ1-2	TRBD1	CASSYRDRGGGYTF
13	TRBV10-3	TRBJ1-4	NA	CAISGTGNEKLFF